Listed below are T cell receptor beta chains from one sample, sequenced in a study of T cells in Graves' hyperthyroidism and ophthalmopathy. In TCRdb, the multiplex PCR reads were re-called with MiXCR into one record per CDR3 protein. Among a few hundred thousand distinct CDR3 sequences, around 14% were seen once, and the ten largest hold about 7%. The specimen sequenced was blood. The receptors were gathered from a woman aged 25 to 45 with Graves' hyperthyroidism. Both conserved end residues are part of each CDR3. Each record gives: clone size, D gene, V gene, J gene, CDR3 DNA, CDR3 protein. A D gene is named only where the DNA matches it firmly. Clone sizes are given selectively: once, few, many, or a class where the clone is expanded.

>many|NA|TRBV5-6|TRBJ1-4
TGTGCCAGCAGCTTGGGCAGGGAGACTTATGAAAAACTGTTTTTT
CASSLGRETYEKLFF
>NA|TRBD2|TRBV20-1|TRBJ2-7
TGCAGTGCTAGATTTGCTAGCGGAGTCACCTACGAGCAGTACTTC
CSARFASGVTYEQYF
>many|TRBD1|TRBV6-1|TRBJ1-1
TGTGCCAGCAGAAGCGACAGGGAAGGCACTGAAGCTTTCTTT
CASRSDREGTEAFF
>few|TRBD2|TRBV11-2|TRBJ2-4
TGTGCCAGCGCACGCCAGGGAACAAGGACTAGTTTTGATCTAGCCAAAAACATTCAGTACTTC
CASARQGTRTSFDLAKNIQYF
>many|NA|TRBV7-8|TRBJ2-7
TGTGCCAGCAGCTTTGGGTTCGCGGGACCCTACGAGCAGTACTTC
CASSFGFAGPYEQYF
>NA|TRBD1|TRBV28|TRBJ1-6
TGTGCCAGCAGTTTAAAGTTAGGAGGGGGCTCACCCCTCCACTTT
CASSLKLGGGSPLHF
>many|TRBD1|TRBV28|TRBJ1-5
TGTGCCAGCAGATTCTTCCGCCGGACAGGGTACCAGCCCCAGCATTTT
CASRFFRRTGYQPQHF
>NA|TRBD2|TRBV7-9|TRBJ2-6
TGTGCCAGCAGCCCGGGACTAGCGGGAATTGGGGCCAACGTCCTGACTTTC
CASSPGLAGIGANVLTF
>NA|NA|TRBV15|TRBJ2-7
TGTGCCACCAGCTGGGGGACCACTATCACCTACGAGCAGTACTTC
CATSWGTTITYEQYF
>NA|TRBD1|TRBV5-1|TRBJ1-4
TGCGCCAGCAGCTTGGCGGGACAGGATGAAAAACTGTTTTTT
CASSLAGQDEKLFF
>NA|TRBD2|TRBV7-2|TRBJ2-5
TGTGCCAGCAGCCTTCGGGGGGGTTGGGAGACCCAGTACTTC
CASSLRGGWETQYF
>few|NA|TRBV5-1|TRBJ2-7
TGCGCCAGCAGGCAACTCACTCCGGGGGAGCAGTACTTC
CASRQLTPGEQYF
>many|TRBD2|TRBV2|TRBJ2-5
TGTGCCAGCATTAAGGGACTAGCGGGAGGGCAAGAGACCCAGTACTTC
CASIKGLAGGQETQYF
>many|TRBD2|TRBV4-3|TRBJ2-7
TGCGCCAGCAGCCAAGATAGGACTAGCCTGAGCTCCTACGAGCAGTACTTC
CASSQDRTSLSSYEQYF
>NA|TRBD2|TRBV12-3/TRBV12-4|TRBJ2-2
TGTGCCAGCAGTTGGACTAGCCCGAACACCGGGGAGCTGTTTTTT
CASSWTSPNTGELFF
>many|TRBD2|TRBV5-1|TRBJ2-3
TGCGCCAGCAGCTTGAGGGAGACTAGCGGGAGAGGGGCAGATACGCAGTATTTT
CASSLRETSGRGADTQYF
>many|NA|TRBV3-1|TRBJ2-7
TGTGCCAGCAGCCAAGGACAGGCCTACGAGCAGTACTTC
CASSQGQAYEQYF
>many|NA|TRBV20-1|TRBJ2-1
TGCAGTGCTAGAGACACAGGAGTGAGGTTTAATGAGCAGTTCTTC
CSARDTGVRFNEQFF